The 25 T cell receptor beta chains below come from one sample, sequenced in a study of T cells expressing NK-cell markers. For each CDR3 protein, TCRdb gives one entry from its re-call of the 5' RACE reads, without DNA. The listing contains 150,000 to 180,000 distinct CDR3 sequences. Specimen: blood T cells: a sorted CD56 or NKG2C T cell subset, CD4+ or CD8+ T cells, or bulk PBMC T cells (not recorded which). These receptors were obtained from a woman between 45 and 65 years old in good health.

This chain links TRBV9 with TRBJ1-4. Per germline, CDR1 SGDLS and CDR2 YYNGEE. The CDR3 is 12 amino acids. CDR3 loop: CASRGTNEKLFF. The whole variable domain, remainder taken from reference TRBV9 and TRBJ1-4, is DSGVTQTPKHLITATGQRVTLRCSPRSGDLSVYWYQQSLDQGLQFLIQYYNGEERAKGNILERFSAQQFPDLHSELNLSSLELGDSALYFCASRGTNEKLFFGSGTQLSVL.

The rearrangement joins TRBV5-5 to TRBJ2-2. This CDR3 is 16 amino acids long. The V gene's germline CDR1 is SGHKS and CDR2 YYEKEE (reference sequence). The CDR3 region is CASSLPGSDTGELFFF.

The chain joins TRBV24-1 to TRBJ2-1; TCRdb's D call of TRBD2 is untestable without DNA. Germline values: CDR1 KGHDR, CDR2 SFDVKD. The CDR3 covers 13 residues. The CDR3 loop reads CATSDPPPNEQFF.

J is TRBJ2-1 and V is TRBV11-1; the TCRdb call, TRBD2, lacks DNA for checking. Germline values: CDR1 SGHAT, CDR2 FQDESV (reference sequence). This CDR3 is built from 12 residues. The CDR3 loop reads CASSRRNSEQFF.

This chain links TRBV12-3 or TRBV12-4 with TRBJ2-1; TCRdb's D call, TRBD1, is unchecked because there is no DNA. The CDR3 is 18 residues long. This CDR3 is CASSGPGQGFKGNNEQFF.

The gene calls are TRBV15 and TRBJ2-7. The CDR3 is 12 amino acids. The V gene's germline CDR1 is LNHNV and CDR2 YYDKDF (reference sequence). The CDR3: CATSRAQYEQYF.

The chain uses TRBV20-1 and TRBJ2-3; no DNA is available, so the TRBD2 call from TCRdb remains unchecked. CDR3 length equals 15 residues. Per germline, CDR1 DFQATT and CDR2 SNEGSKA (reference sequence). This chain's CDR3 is CSAEDREGSADTQYF.

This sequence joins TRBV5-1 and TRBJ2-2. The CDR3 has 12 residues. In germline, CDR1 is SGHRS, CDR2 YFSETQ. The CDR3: CASSSSLGELFF. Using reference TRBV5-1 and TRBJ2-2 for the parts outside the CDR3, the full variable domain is KAGVTQTPRYLIKTRGQQVTLSCSPISGHRSVSWYQQTPGQGLQFLFEYFSETQRNKGNFPGRFSGRQFSNSRSEMNVSTLELGDSALYLCASSSSLGELFFGEGSRLTVL.

This CDR3 is CASSSGPLYDEQFF. This chain uses TRBV14 with TRBJ2-1; no DNA is available, so the TRBD2 call from TCRdb remains unchecked. Germline values: CDR1 SGHDN, CDR2 FVKESK. This CDR3 spans 14 amino acids.

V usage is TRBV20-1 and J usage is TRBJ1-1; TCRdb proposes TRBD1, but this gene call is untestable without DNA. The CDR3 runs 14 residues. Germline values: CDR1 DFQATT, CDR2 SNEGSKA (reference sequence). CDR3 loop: CSARSLRVNTEAFF.

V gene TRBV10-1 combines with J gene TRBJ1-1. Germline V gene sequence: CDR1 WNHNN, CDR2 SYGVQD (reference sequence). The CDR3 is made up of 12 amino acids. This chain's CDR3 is CAGLGRITEAFF.

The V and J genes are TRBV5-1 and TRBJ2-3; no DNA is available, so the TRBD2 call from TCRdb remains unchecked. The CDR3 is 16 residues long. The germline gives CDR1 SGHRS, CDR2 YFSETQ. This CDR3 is CASSLGTSGAPDTQYF.

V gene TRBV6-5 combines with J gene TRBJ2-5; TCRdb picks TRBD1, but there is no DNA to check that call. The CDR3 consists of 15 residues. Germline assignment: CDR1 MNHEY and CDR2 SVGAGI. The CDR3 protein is CASSRQGANQETQYF.

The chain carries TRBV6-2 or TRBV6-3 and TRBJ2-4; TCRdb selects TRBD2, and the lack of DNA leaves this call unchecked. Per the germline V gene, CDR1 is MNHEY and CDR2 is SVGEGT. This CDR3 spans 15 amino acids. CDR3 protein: CASIGLAGGMDIQYF.

The CDR3 is CASSYRAGGWEQFF. The chain has TRBV6-5 and TRBJ2-1; TCRdb names TRBD1, which stays unverified in the absence of DNA. Germline assignment: CDR1 MNHEY and CDR2 SVGAGI. CDR3 length: 14 residues.

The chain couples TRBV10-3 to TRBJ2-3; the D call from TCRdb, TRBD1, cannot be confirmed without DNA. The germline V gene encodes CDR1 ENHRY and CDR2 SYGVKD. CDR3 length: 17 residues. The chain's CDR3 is CAISESATGGPTDTQYF.

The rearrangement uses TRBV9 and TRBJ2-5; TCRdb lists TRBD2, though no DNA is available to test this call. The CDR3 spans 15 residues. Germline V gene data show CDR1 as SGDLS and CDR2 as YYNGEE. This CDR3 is CASSGTSGSPETQYF.

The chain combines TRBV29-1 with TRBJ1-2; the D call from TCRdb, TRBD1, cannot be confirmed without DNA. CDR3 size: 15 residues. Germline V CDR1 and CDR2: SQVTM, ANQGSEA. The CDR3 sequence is CSVEEEMGAGGGYTF. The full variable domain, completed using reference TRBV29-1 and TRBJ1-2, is SAVISQKPSRDICQRGTSLTIQCQVDSQVTMMFWYRQQPGQSLTLIATANQGSEATYESGFVIDKFPISRPNLTFSTLTVSNMSPEDSSIYLCSVEEEMGAGGGYTFGSGTRLTVV.

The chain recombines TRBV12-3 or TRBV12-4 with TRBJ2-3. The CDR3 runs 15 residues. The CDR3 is CASSFGESSTDTQYF.

CDR3 loop: CASTYTGGGEQFF. The chain combines TRBV6-6 with TRBJ2-1; TCRdb calls TRBD1, which cannot be checked without DNA. Germline V gene data show CDR1 as MNHNY and CDR2 as SVGAGI (reference sequence). CDR3 length: 13 residues.

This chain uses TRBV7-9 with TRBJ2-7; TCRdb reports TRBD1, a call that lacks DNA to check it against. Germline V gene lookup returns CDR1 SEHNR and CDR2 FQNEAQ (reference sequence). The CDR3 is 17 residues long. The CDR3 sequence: CASSLAAGETGTYEQYF.

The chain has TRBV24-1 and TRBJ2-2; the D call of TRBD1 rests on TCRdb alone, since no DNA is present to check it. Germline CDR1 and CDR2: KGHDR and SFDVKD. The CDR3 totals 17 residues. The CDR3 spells CATSDFRGIGHTGELFF.

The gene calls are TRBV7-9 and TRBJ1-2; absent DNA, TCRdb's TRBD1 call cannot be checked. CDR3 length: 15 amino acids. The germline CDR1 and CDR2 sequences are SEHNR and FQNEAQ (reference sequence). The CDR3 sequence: CASSPRTGDIYGYTF.

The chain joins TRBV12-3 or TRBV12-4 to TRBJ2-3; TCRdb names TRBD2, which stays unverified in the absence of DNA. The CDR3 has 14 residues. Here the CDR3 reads CASWAGGPGDTQYF.

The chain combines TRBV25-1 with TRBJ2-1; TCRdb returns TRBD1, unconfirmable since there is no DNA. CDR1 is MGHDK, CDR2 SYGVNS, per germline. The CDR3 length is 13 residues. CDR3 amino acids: CASSGQRGNEQFF.